The entry below describes one T cell receptor beta chain. The data belong to a study of blood T cell repertoires in COVID-19. TCRdb keeps only in-frame clones here, not all; method: immunoSEQ multiplex PCR. Found here are roughly 24,000 clones, approximately 88% of them singletons; the top ten hold approximately 30%. Trimming left V 7 bases short and J 0 bases short, with 16 bases between. The germline gives CDR1 LNHDA, CDR2 SQIVND (reference sequence). The CDR3 spans 16 residues. Sequencing used peripheral blood. V is TRBV19 and J is TRBJ1-3; D is possibly TRBD1 (6 bases). The clonotype originates from a woman in her 70s with active COVID-19. The DNA of the CDR3 is TGTGCCAGTATCGCGGACAGTATATTCTCTGGAAACACCATATATTTT. Translated, it gives CASIADSIFSGNTIYF.